These T cell receptor beta chains were read from a single sample in a study of Graves' ophthalmopathy and Graves' hyperthyroidism. A single record per CDR3 protein comes from TCRdb applying MiXCR to the multiplex PCR reads. Of about 340,000 distinct CDR3 sequences detected, 17% appear once; the ten largest clones hold 9% to 15%. Sequencing input: peripheral blood. These receptors all come from an adult man with Graves' ophthalmopathy. Both conserved end residues are part of each CDR3. The D gene is left open where the match is weak. Expanded clones are given a class, and other clones once, few, many or no size at all.

J gene: TRBJ2-7
D gene: .
clone size: many
CDR3 length: 12
V gene: TRBV28
CDR3 DNA: TGTGCCAGCAGCGGGAGTACCAACGAGCAGTACTTC
CDR3 protein: CASSGSTNEQYF

J gene: TRBJ1-2
D gene: .
clone size: many
CDR3 length: 12
V gene: TRBV5-1
CDR3 DNA: TGCGCCAGCAGCTCAGACTTGGAGGGCTACACCTTC
CDR3 protein: CASSSDLEGYTF

J gene: TRBJ2-7
D gene: TRBD2
clone size: many
CDR3 length: 12
V gene: TRBV7-8
CDR3 DNA: TGTGCCAGCAGCTTTCCCGGGACTAGCGAGTACTTC
CDR3 protein: CASSFPGTSEYF

J gene: TRBJ2-7
D gene: .
clone size: many
CDR3 length: 14
V gene: TRBV7-2
CDR3 DNA: TGTGCCAGCAGCTTATTTTTACAGGTCCCCGGGCAGTACTTC
CDR3 protein: CASSLFLQVPGQYF

J gene: TRBJ1-1
D gene: .
clone size: many
CDR3 length: 10
V gene: TRBV29-1
CDR3 DNA: TGCAGCGTTGCCGGGGTTGAAGCTTTCTTT
CDR3 protein: CSVAGVEAFF

J gene: TRBJ2-4
D gene: TRBD2
clone size: many
CDR3 length: 14
V gene: TRBV20-1
CDR3 DNA: TGCAGTGCTAAGACTAGCGGGGGCAAAAACATTCAGTACTTC
CDR3 protein: CSAKTSGGKNIQYF

J gene: TRBJ2-5
D gene: .
clone size: many
CDR3 length: 9
V gene: TRBV24-1
CDR3 DNA: TGTGCCACCCCCAGGGGTCAGTACTTC
CDR3 protein: CATPRGQYF

J gene: TRBJ2-7
D gene: .
clone size: many
CDR3 length: 13
V gene: TRBV27
CDR3 DNA: TGTGCCAGCAGTCTTCAGGGGTTCCACGAGCAGTACTTC
CDR3 protein: CASSLQGFHEQYF

J gene: TRBJ2-2
D gene: .
clone size: many
CDR3 length: 14
V gene: TRBV7-3
CDR3 DNA: TGTGCCAGCAGCTTAAATGGGGCCACCGGGGAGCTGTTTTTT
CDR3 protein: CASSLNGATGELFF

J gene: TRBJ1-6
D gene: .
clone size: many
CDR3 length: 15
V gene: TRBV7-2
CDR3 DNA: TGTGCCAGCAGCTTAGATCTGGGGGCGAGTTCACCCCTCCACTTT
CDR3 protein: CASSLDLGASSPLHF

J gene: TRBJ2-7
D gene: TRBD1
clone size: .
CDR3 length: 15
V gene: TRBV7-9
CDR3 DNA: TGTGCCAGCAGCTCCGGGACAGGGGGCTTCTACGAGCAGTACTTC
CDR3 protein: CASSSGTGGFYEQYF

J gene: TRBJ2-5
D gene: TRBD2
clone size: many
CDR3 length: 16
V gene: TRBV15
CDR3 DNA: TGTGCCACCAGCAGAGATCTTGTGCAGGGAGGGGAGACCCAGTACTTC
CDR3 protein: CATSRDLVQGGETQYF

J gene: TRBJ1-6
D gene: TRBD1
clone size: many
CDR3 length: 14
V gene: TRBV6-5
CDR3 DNA: TGTGCCAGCAGTTACTCGGACAGGGGGTCACCCCTCCACTTT
CDR3 protein: CASSYSDRGSPLHF

J gene: TRBJ2-2
D gene: .
clone size: .
CDR3 length: 14
V gene: TRBV12-5
CDR3 DNA: TGTGCTAGTGGTGGGGACGCGAACACCGGGGAGCTGTTTTTT
CDR3 protein: CASGGDANTGELFF

J gene: TRBJ2-7
D gene: TRBD2
clone size: many
CDR3 length: 15
V gene: TRBV28
CDR3 DNA: TGTGCCAGCAGTTCCCCGGGGGGACCGATTTACGAGCAGTACTTC
CDR3 protein: CASSSPGGPIYEQYF

J gene: TRBJ1-1
D gene: .
clone size: .
CDR3 length: 13
V gene: TRBV24-1
CDR3 DNA: TGTGCCACCAGTGACCACGGACAGTCTGAAGCTTTCTTT
CDR3 protein: CATSDHGQSEAFF

J gene: TRBJ1-1
D gene: TRBD1
clone size: many
CDR3 length: 15
V gene: TRBV5-1
CDR3 DNA: TGCGCCAGCAGCGGAAGGACAGGGACGAACACTGAAGCTTTCTTT
CDR3 protein: CASSGRTGTNTEAFF

J gene: TRBJ1-2
D gene: TRBD1
clone size: .
CDR3 length: 15
V gene: TRBV6-5
CDR3 DNA: TGTGCCAGCAGTTCTAACAGGGGGCGGGGTAGTGGCTACACCTTC
CDR3 protein: CASSSNRGRGSGYTF

J gene: TRBJ1-6
D gene: .
clone size: many
CDR3 length: 16
V gene: TRBV6-1
CDR3 DNA: TGTGCCAGCAGTGGTTGGGGCATTGGTGGTAATTCACCCCTCCACTTT
CDR3 protein: CASSGWGIGGNSPLHF

J gene: TRBJ1-1
D gene: .
clone size: many
CDR3 length: 12
V gene: TRBV5-1
CDR3 DNA: TGCGCCAGCAGCGGAGGGAGCACTGAAGCTTTCTTT
CDR3 protein: CASSGGSTEAFF

J gene: TRBJ1-5
D gene: .
clone size: many
CDR3 length: 15
V gene: TRBV6-5
CDR3 DNA: TGTGCCAGCAGTCCCCTTGGGCAGGACAATCAGCCCCAGCATTTT
CDR3 protein: CASSPLGQDNQPQHF

J gene: TRBJ2-2
D gene: TRBD1
clone size: many
CDR3 length: 16
V gene: TRBV6-1
CDR3 DNA: TGTGCCAGCAGATCTCCGGGACAGGGGGCGAGCGGGGAGCTGTTTTTT
CDR3 protein: CASRSPGQGASGELFF

J gene: TRBJ2-5
D gene: TRBD2
clone size: many
CDR3 length: 15
V gene: TRBV7-2
CDR3 DNA: TGTGCCAGCAGCTACCCGACTAGCGGGGGAGAGACCCAGTACTTC
CDR3 protein: CASSYPTSGGETQYF

J gene: TRBJ2-6
D gene: .
clone size: many
CDR3 length: 15
V gene: TRBV5-5
CDR3 DNA: TGTGCCAGCAGCTCCGAAAGCTCTGGGGCCAACGTCCTGACTTTC
CDR3 protein: CASSSESSGANVLTF

J gene: TRBJ2-5
D gene: TRBD2
clone size: .
CDR3 length: 14
V gene: TRBV6-2/TRBV6-3
CDR3 DNA: TGTGCCAGCAGTTATAGCGGGAAGAGAGAGACCCAGTACTTC
CDR3 protein: CASSYSGKRETQYF

J gene: TRBJ2-5
D gene: TRBD2
clone size: .
CDR3 length: 14
V gene: TRBV4-3
CDR3 DNA: TGCGCCAGCAGCCCGGGACTAGCGTTTGAGACCCAGTACTTC
CDR3 protein: CASSPGLAFETQYF

J gene: TRBJ1-1
D gene: .
clone size: many
CDR3 length: 11
V gene: TRBV19
CDR3 DNA: .
CDR3 protein: CASTSGGTAFF

J gene: TRBJ2-5
D gene: TRBD1
clone size: few
CDR3 length: 14
V gene: TRBV6-5
CDR3 DNA: TGTGCCAGCAGTTACGTTGAGGGGGCTAGGACCCAGTACTTC
CDR3 protein: CASSYVEGARTQYF

J gene: TRBJ1-2
D gene: .
clone size: many
CDR3 length: 14
V gene: TRBV6-1
CDR3 DNA: TGTGCCAGCCAGAGGGACGCGGCGGCCTATGGCTACACCTTC
CDR3 protein: CASQRDAAAYGYTF